This record looks at one TCR beta chain sequence and its context. Germline V gene sequence: CDR1 SGHRS, CDR2 YFSETQ. Trimming shortened V by 0 bases and J by 0 bases, and 8 bases separated the two germline ends. This CDR3 spans 15 amino acids. This sample was included in a study of blood T cell repertoires in COVID-19. Across the study: Whether acute or convalescent, the COVID-19 samples came from the United States, Italy and Spain.

Assay used: immunoSEQ multiplex PCR; TCRdb lists only in-frame clones, some missing. Counted here are 90,000 to 130,000 clones, roughly four fifths occurring once; the ten biggest clones make up roughly 4%. Sequencing was carried out using peripheral blood. The chain uses TRBV5-1 and TRBJ2-3, with a tentative D call TRBD2 (5 bases). The clonotype comes from a woman in her 70s with acute or convalescent COVID-19. CDR3 protein: CASSLGAGSTDTQYF. For the CDR3, the DNA is TGCGCCAGCAGCTTGGGTGCGGGTAGCACAGATACGCAGTATTTT.